Listed below are T cell receptor beta chains from one sample, sequenced in a study of T cell responses to AZD1222 COVID-19 vaccine. Sequencing was performed with immunoSEQ multiplex PCR; in TCRdb, only in-frame clones are kept and a portion is missing. This table holds approximately 94,000 clones, more than 75% found once. This specimen was peripheral blood, taken on day 0 of MenACWY control vaccination. These receptors all come from an adult in good health. CDR3s include the opening cysteine and the closing phenylalanine or tryptophan. D genes are given only for firm matches. The size field is filled for only some rows; it gives once, few, many or a size class.

>TRBV9|16|-|-|TRBJ2-5
CASSSSGGAFGETQYF
TGTGCCAGCAGCTCGAGTGGGGGCGCATTTGGGGAGACCCAGTACTTC
>TRBV10-2|13|TRBD1|-|TRBJ1-3
CASSGGSGNTIYF
TGCGCCAGCTCAGGGGGCTCTGGAAACACCATATATTTT
>TRBV11-3|17|TRBD1|-|TRBJ1-6
CASRPAGPDRNNSPLHF
TGTGCCAGCAGGCCCGCCGGCCCGGACAGGAATAATTCACCCCTCCACTTT
>TRBV6-1|16|TRBD1|once|TRBJ2-2
CASSVRDRGNTGELFF
TGTGCCAGCAGTGTAAGGGACAGGGGGAACACCGGGGAGCTGTTTTTT
>TRBV28|14|TRBD1|-|TRBJ2-7
CASSQGGRAYEQYF
TGTGCCAGCAGTCAAGGGGGCAGGGCCTACGAGCAGTACTTC
>TRBV15|16|TRBD1|-|TRBJ2-6
CATGTGSNSGANVLTF
TGTGCCACCGGGACAGGGAGCAACTCTGGGGCCAACGTCCTGACTTTC
>TRBV9|15|-|-|TRBJ2-1
CASSPTGQTDNEQFF
TGTGCCAGCAGCCCCACAGGACAGACAGACAATGAGCAGTTCTTC
>TRBV4-1|15|-|-|TRBJ2-1
CASSQDSGAWNEQFF
TGCGCCAGCAGCCAAGACTCAGGGGCCTGGAATGAGCAGTTCTTC
>TRBV2|14|TRBD1|-|TRBJ1-1
CASSLRTGNTEAFF
TGTGCCAGCAGTCTACGGACAGGGAACACTGAAGCTTTCTTT
>TRBV6-6|17|-|once|TRBJ1-3
CASSPLPDGEGRNTIYF
TGTGCCAGCAGTCCGCTCCCGGACGGCGAGGGGCGAAACACCATATATTTT
>TRBV7-2|14|TRBD1|-|TRBJ2-5
CASSTDRGGQTQYF
TGTGCCAGCAGCACGGACAGGGGGGGCCAGACCCAGTACTTC
>TRBV5-1|13|-|-|TRBJ1-4
CASRGLDNEKLFF
TGCGCCAGCCGGGGGCTTGATAATGAAAAACTGTTTTTT
>TRBV6-2/TRBV6-3|15|-|-|TRBJ2-5
CASSRWRANKETQYF
TGTGCCAGCAGCAGGTGGAGAGCGAATAAAGAGACCCAGTACTTC
>TRBV29-1|14|-|few|TRBJ1-2
CSAIGGRENYGYTF
TGCAGCGCCATTGGTGGCAGGGAGAACTATGGCTACACCTTC
>TRBV14|15|-|-|TRBJ1-1
CASSQEYLTVARAFF
TGTGCCAGCAGCCAAGAGTATTTGACGGTCGCTAGAGCTTTCTTT
>TRBV5-4|19|TRBD1|-|TRBJ1-1
CASSLEWGGQGEKFNEAFF
TGTGCCAGCAGCTTGGAATGGGGGGGACAGGGAGAAAAATTCAACGAAGCTTTCTTT
>TRBV5-1|15|TRBD1|-|TRBJ1-1
CASSPGDRVDTEAFF
TGCGCCAGCAGCCCCGGGGACAGGGTTGACACTGAAGCTTTCTTT
>TRBV6-5|15|-|-|TRBJ1-1
CASSRRHTGGTEAFF
TGTGCCAGCAGTAGGCGACACACTGGAGGGACTGAAGCTTTCTTT
>TRBV10-3|17|TRBD1|once|TRBJ1-2
CAISESGTGTSDYGYTF
TGTGCCATCAGTGAGTCGGGGACAGGGACTAGCGACTATGGCTACACCTTC
>TRBV7-2|14|TRBD2|-|TRBJ2-1
CASSLVGGGPEQFF
TGTGCCAGCAGCTTAGTCGGGGGGGGTCCAGAGCAGTTCTTC
>TRBV6-4|15|-|-|TRBJ1-2
CASSAGAVGNYGYTF
TGTGCCAGCAGTGCAGGGGCCGTCGGTAACTATGGCTACACCTTC
>TRBV29-1|11|-|-|TRBJ1-3
CSVEGGNTIYF
TGCAGCGTTGAAGGAGGAAACACCATATATTTT